One sample yielded the 32 T cell receptor beta chains listed below, sequenced in a study of beta chain features in type 1 diabetes. The investigators reverse transcribed all of the isolated RNA, so they sequenced expressed TCRB transcripts. Here immunoSEQ multiplex PCR was the method, and the copy in TCRdb shows in-frame clones only, minus some. The sample records a few hundred thousand clones, 25% to 35% being singletons. The sequencing input was naive CD4+ T cells from blood. Receptors originate from a man aged 18 to 30 in good health.

The DNA of the CDR3 is TGTGCCAGCAGGCGGGACTTCCACACTGAAGCTTTCTTT. Its protein product is CASRRDFHTEAFF. This chain uses TRBV6-5 with TRBJ1-1; D may be TRBD1 (5 bases). Trimming cost V 6 bases and J 3 bases, with 11 bases left between them. Germline CDR1 MNHEY, CDR2 SVGAGI. The CDR3 length is 13 residues.

This clone has more than one count but fewer than ten. This sequence joins TRBV29-1 and TRBJ1-5; TRBD1 aligns across 7 bases. Per the germline V gene, CDR1 is SQVTM and CDR2 is ANQGSEA. The CDR3 consists of 13 residues. V was pared by 7 bases and J by 5 bases, with 8 bases of the junction left unmatched. CDR3 sequence reads: CSATTGPYQPQHF. The CDR3 region has the DNA TGCAGCGCTACGACAGGGCCGTATCAGCCCCAGCATTTT.

CDR3 amino acids: CASSQDLRRASGSTDTQYF. The CDR3, as DNA: TGCGCCAGCAGCCAAGATCTTCGAAGGGCTAGCGGTAGCACAGATACGCAGTATTTT. The rearrangement uses TRBV4-3 and TRBJ2-3, with TRBD2 identical over 7 bases. Trimming cost V 0 bases and J 0 bases; bases outside gene matches: 12. The length of the CDR3 is 19 residues. Germline V CDR1 and CDR2: LGHNA, YSLEER.

This clone was counted a few times. The chain employs TRBV29-1 and TRBJ2-7; 10 bases fit TRBD1. CDR1 and CDR2 from the germline V gene are SQVTM and ANQGSEA. The ends lost 7 bases at V and 5 bases at J; junction bases unmatched: 5. The CDR3 sequence is 12 residues long. The CDR3 protein is CSGRDRGNEQYF. CDR3 nucleotides: TGCAGCGGCCGGGACAGGGGCAACGAGCAGTACTTC.

V gene TRBV7-8 combines with J gene TRBJ2-7, with a tentative D call TRBD1 (6 bases). Germline loops: CDR1 SGHVS, CDR2 FQNEAQ. CDR3 length equals 13 residues. Trimming removed 5 bases at V and 5 bases at J, with 13 bases between. The CDR3 DNA follows: TGTGCCAGCAGCCCCAACAGGGAGAACGAGCAGTACTTC. Protein product: CASSPNRENEQYF.

The chain joins TRBV9 to TRBJ2-2, with 7 positions matching TRBD2. The junction had 5 bases not matched to a gene; V was cut back by 3 bases and J by 6 bases. CDR1 and CDR2 from the germline V gene are SGDLS and YYNGEE. The CDR3 spans 14 residues. The CDR3 loop reads CASSEAGVPGELFF. Here the CDR3 DNA reads TGTGCCAGCAGCGAGGCGGGAGTTCCCGGGGAGCTGTTTTTT.

The chain links TRBV30 to TRBJ2-5; D gene unclear. In germline, CDR1 is GTSNPN, CDR2 SVGIG (reference sequence). Trimming took 1 base from V and 5 from J, leaving 14 bases between them. This CDR3 region has 14 residues. The CDR3 here is CAWSGSGLRETQYF. The CDR3 nucleotides are TGTGCCTGGAGTGGCAGTGGGCTGAGGGAGACCCAGTACTTC.

The CDR3 DNA is TGTGCCAGCAGCGTAGAGGCGGGAGGGCCGAATACGCAGTATTTT. Translated: CASSVEAGGPNTQYF. This chain uses TRBV9 with TRBJ2-3; 9 bases match TRBD2. Germline loops: CDR1 SGDLS, CDR2 YYNGEE. The CDR3 loop spans 15 amino acids. J gave up 7 bases and V 0 bases, and 6 bases lay outside the gene matches.

This clone was seen a handful of times. The chain uses TRBV29-1 and TRBJ1-1, with D maybe TRBD1 (5 bases). CDR3 length equals 12 residues. Trimming took off 4 bases at V and 0 bases at J, with 6 bases between the two ends. CDR1 and CDR2 from the germline V gene are SQVTM and ANQGSEA. CDR3 bases: TGCAGCGTTGGGACAATGAACACTGAAGCTTTCTTT. Translating gives CSVGTMNTEAFF.

This rearrangement joins TRBV2 to TRBJ1-5; D may be TRBD1 (6 bases). Trimming took 4 bases from V and 8 from J, leaving 9 bases between them. Germline CDR1 is SNHLY and CDR2 is FYNNEI. The CDR3 spans 12 residues. The CDR3 loop is CASSADREPQHF. For the CDR3, the DNA is TGTGCCAGCAGTGCGGACAGAGAGCCCCAGCATTTT.

The CDR3 loop reads CASSPGTYGTQYF. CDR3 in DNA: TGTGCCAGCAGCCCTGGGACATATGGGACCCAGTACTTC. V is TRBV9 and J is TRBJ2-5; D may be TRBD1 (6 bases). The CDR3 runs to 13 residues. V was shortened by 4 bases and J by 7 bases, with 14 bases between the two germline ends. In germline, CDR1 is SGDLS, CDR2 YYNGEE.

This clone has only a few counts. This chain connects TRBV15 to TRBJ2-1; 7 nucleotides align to TRBD1. The junction had 5 bases not matched to a gene; V was cut back by 2 bases and J by 13 bases. Germline CDR1 and CDR2: LNHNV and YYDKDF (reference sequence). This CDR3 has 12 residues. The CDR3 sequence: CATSRRVGGQFF. The CDR3 DNA reads TGTGCCACCAGCAGAAGGGTAGGGGGCCAGTTCTTC. The full variable domain, rest sourced from reference TRBV15 and TRBJ2-1, is DAMVIQNPRYQVTQFGKPVTLSCSQTLNHNVMYWYQQKSSQAPKLLFHYYDKDFNNEADTPDNFQSRRPNTSFCFLDIRSPGLGDTAMYLCATSRRVGGQFFGPGTRLTVL.

This clone was seen more than once but under ten times. V and J are TRBV4-1 and TRBJ1-2, with 8 positions matching TRBD1. The CDR3 runs 15 residues. Germline V gene lookup returns CDR1 MGHRA and CDR2 YSYEKL. Trimming removed 3 bases from V and 8 bases from J; junction bases left unmatched: 11. In DNA form, the CDR3 reads TGCGCCAGCAGCCAGAGGGACAGGTTCGGGGAAGGCTACACCTTC. It codes for CASSQRDRFGEGYTF.

Only a few counts were recorded for this clone. This chain uses TRBV28 with TRBJ2-7; D not certain. CDR3 length: 11 residues. The germline V and J ends were trimmed by 7 bases and 6 bases, with 10 bases remaining between them. In germline, CDR1 is MDHEN, CDR2 SYDVKM. The CDR3 reads CASTPGVEQYF. DNA of the CDR3: TGTGCCAGCACCCCTGGGGTCGAGCAGTACTTC.

The chain is built from TRBV20-1 and TRBJ2-7; D remains ambiguous. Trimming stripped 0 bases from V and 12 bases from J, with 12 bases between. The CDR3 contains 11 residues. Germline V gene data show CDR1 as DFQATT and CDR2 as SNEGSKA (reference sequence). CDR3 protein: CSARDRAPWYF. As DNA, the CDR3 is TGCAGTGCTAGAGATCGGGCCCCTTGGTACTTC.

This clone came up a few times. The genes are TRBV2 and TRBJ1-2, with D possibly TRBD1 on 6 matching bases. Germline V lookup: CDR1 SNHLY, CDR2 FYNNEI. The CDR3 covers 14 residues. Between the trimmed V and J ends, which lost 8 bases and 4 bases, there was a span of 17 bases. DNA for the CDR3: TGTGCCAGCTACCGACAGGAGGCTCGCTATGGCTACACCTTC. Its translation: CASYRQEARYGYTF.

V is TRBV2 and J is TRBJ2-3; 7 bases align to TRBD2. Germline CDR1 reads SNHLY; CDR2 reads FYNNEI. The V gene end was trimmed by 3 bases and the J gene end by 4 bases; junction bases not matched to a gene: 4. The CDR3 extends over 14 amino acids. The CDR3 here is CASSERGRADTQYF. The CDR3 bases are TGTGCCAGCAGTGAGCGAGGGAGGGCAGATACGCAGTATTTT.

Comment on this clone: Other DNA sequences in this specimen translate into the identical CDR3. J is TRBJ2-1 and V is TRBV5-1, with D uncertain. Trimming pared 0 bases from V and 1 base from J, leaving 5 bases between. Per the germline V gene, CDR1 is SGHRS and CDR2 is YFSETQ. This CDR3 has 14 amino acids. The chain's CDR3 is CASSLGGSYNEQFF. The CDR3 nucleotides read TGCGCCAGCAGCTTGGGGGGATCCTACAATGAGCAGTTCTTC.

V usage is TRBV7-2 and J usage is TRBJ2-7; tentatively, D is TRBD1 (5 bases). Germline values: CDR1 SGHTA, CDR2 FQGNSA. The ends were cut back, 1 base at V and 3 bases at J, with 19 bases in the middle. The CDR3 covers 17 residues. This CDR3 reads CASSLEAVQGSLYEQYF. The CDR3 nucleotides are TGTGCCAGCAGCTTAGAAGCAGTTCAGGGTTCCCTCTACGAGCAGTACTTC.

This sequence joins TRBV7-9 and TRBJ2-7, with TRBD2 as a possible D gene (7 bases). Trimming left V 2 bases short and J 5 bases short, with 10 bases between. This CDR3 has 13 amino acids. Per germline, CDR1 SEHNR and CDR2 FQNEAQ (reference sequence). CDR3 sequence reads: CASSLWGGDEQYF. The CDR3 DNA reads TGTGCCAGCAGCTTATGGGGGGGCGACGAGCAGTACTTC.

The CDR3 protein is CASSPRGPFQETQYF. The CDR3 DNA reads TGTGCCAGCAGTCCCAGGGGCCCTTTCCAAGAGACCCAGTACTTC. J is TRBJ2-5 and V is TRBV27; D possibly corresponds to TRBD1 (6 bases). The CDR3 length is 15 residues. Germline V lookup: CDR1 MNHEY, CDR2 SMNVEV (reference sequence). Trimming cost V 5 bases and J 1 base, with 14 bases left between them.

The rearrangement joins TRBV5-1 to TRBJ1-2; D not resolved. Trimming pared 3 bases from V and 4 bases from J, leaving 16 bases between. This CDR3 has 15 amino acids. Germline CDR1 SGHRS, CDR2 YFSETQ. CDR3 in amino acids: CASSSLPGDTYGYTF. The CDR3 region has the DNA TGCGCCAGCAGCTCACTCCCGGGAGACACCTATGGCTACACCTTC.

This rearrangement joins TRBV28 to TRBJ2-7; D remains ambiguous. CDR3 length: 14 amino acids. Per the germline V gene, CDR1 is MDHEN and CDR2 is SYDVKM. The V end lost 1 base, the J end lost 1 base, and 8 bases lay between the germline ends. The CDR3 sequence: CASSLYGVSYEQYF. The CDR3 DNA reads TGTGCCAGCAGTTTATATGGGGTTTCCTACGAGCAGTACTTC.

The CDR3 loop is CASSYSGQGATDTQYF. The CDR3 DNA is TGTGCCAGCAGTTACTCGGGACAGGGGGCCACAGATACGCAGTATTTT. This sequence joins TRBV6-6 and TRBJ2-3, with 12 bases lining up with TRBD1. CDR3 size: 16 residues. CDR1 and CDR2 from the germline V gene are MNHNY and SVGAGI (reference sequence). J gave up 2 bases and V 0 bases, and 0 bases lay outside the gene matches.

The rearrangement joins TRBV27 to TRBJ2-5, with D tentatively TRBD2 (5 bases). This CDR3 is built from 14 residues. Germline assignment: CDR1 MNHEY and CDR2 SMNVEV (reference sequence). V gave up 5 bases and J gave up 5 bases, with 15 bases separating them. CDR3 nucleotide sequence: TGTGCCAGCAGTCTCCGAGAGGGAACGGAGACCCAGTACTTC. Translation gives CASSLREGTETQYF.

This clone was seen a few times. The chain couples TRBV7-6 to TRBJ2-5, with D possibly being TRBD1 (5 bases). This CDR3 has 15 residues. V shed 0 bases and J shed 1 base, with 9 bases lying between them. Germline CDR1 and CDR2: SGHVS and FNYEAQ. The CDR3 bases are TGTGCCAGCAGCTTAGCATTTGGGGCCCAAGAGACCCAGTACTTC. The encoded protein is CASSLAFGAQETQYF.

The chain has TRBV9 and TRBJ2-1; D unresolved. The CDR3 sequence is 15 residues long. V lost 0 bases to trimming and J lost 8 bases, with 15 bases between them. Germline CDR1 is SGDLS and CDR2 is YYNGEE. This CDR3 reads CASSVGLEFRDEQFF. The DNA for the CDR3 is TGTGCCAGCAGCGTAGGTCTAGAGTTTCGGGATGAGCAGTTCTTC.

CDR3 nucleotides: TGCAGCGTCCGAACGGCGGCGAGGTACGAGCAGTACTTC. Its translation: CSVRTAARYEQYF. The rearrangement uses TRBV29-1 and TRBJ2-7; D is uncertain. Germline lookup yields CDR1 SQVTM and CDR2 ANQGSEA. Trimming pared 6 bases from V and 4 bases from J, leaving 16 bases between. The CDR3 consists of 13 residues.

The rearrangement uses TRBV2 and TRBJ2-3; 7 bases align to TRBD2. The CDR3 consists of 16 residues. V dropped 7 bases and J dropped 0; count of bases not matched to a gene: 10. The V gene's germline CDR1 is SNHLY and CDR2 FYNNEI. CDR3 nucleotides: TGTGCCAGCAATCACGGTAGGCGGGAGAGCACAGATACGCAGTATTTT. Translation gives CASNHGRRESTDTQYF.

V usage is TRBV4-1 and J usage is TRBJ2-3; tentatively, D is TRBD2 (5 bases). Germline V CDR1 and CDR2: MGHRA, YSYEKL. The CDR3 loop spans 15 amino acids. Trimming shortened V by 1 base and J by 2 bases, and 10 bases separated the two germline ends. The CDR3 loop is CASSQGPDFTDTQYF. CDR3 DNA: TGCGCCAGCAGCCAAGGTCCGGACTTCACAGATACGCAGTATTTT.

This clone occurred a few times. The chain joins TRBV25-1 to TRBJ2-3; 13 bases match TRBD2. The CDR3 covers 16 residues. With 5 bases clipped from V and 2 bases from J, the junction kept 4 bases outside the gene matches. Germline V gives CDR1 MGHDK, CDR2 SYGVNS. The CDR3 sequence: CASSPGLAGHTDTQYF. In nucleotides, the CDR3 is TGTGCCAGCAGTCCGGGACTAGCGGGACACACAGATACGCAGTATTTT.

The CDR3 is CASSIRQGSTDTQYF. The CDR3 nucleotides are TGCGCCAGCAGCATCCGACAGGGCAGCACAGATACGCAGTATTTT. The J gene is TRBJ2-3, the V gene TRBV5-1; 7 nucleotides align to TRBD1. The CDR3 contains 15 residues. CDR1 and CDR2 (germline): SGHRS, YFSETQ. The V and J ends lost 4 bases and 0 bases, in that order; junction bases with no gene match: 5.